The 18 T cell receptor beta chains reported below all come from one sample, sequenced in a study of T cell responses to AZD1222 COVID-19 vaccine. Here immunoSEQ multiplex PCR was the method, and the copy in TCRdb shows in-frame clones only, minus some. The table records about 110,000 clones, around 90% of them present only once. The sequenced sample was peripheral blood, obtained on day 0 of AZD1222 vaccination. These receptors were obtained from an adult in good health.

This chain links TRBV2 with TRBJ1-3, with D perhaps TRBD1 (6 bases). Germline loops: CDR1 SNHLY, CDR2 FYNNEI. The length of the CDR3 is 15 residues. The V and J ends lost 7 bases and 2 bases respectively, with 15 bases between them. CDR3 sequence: CASNIQGGTGNTIYF. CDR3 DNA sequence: TGTGCCAGCAATATACAGGGAGGCACTGGAAACACCATATATTTT.

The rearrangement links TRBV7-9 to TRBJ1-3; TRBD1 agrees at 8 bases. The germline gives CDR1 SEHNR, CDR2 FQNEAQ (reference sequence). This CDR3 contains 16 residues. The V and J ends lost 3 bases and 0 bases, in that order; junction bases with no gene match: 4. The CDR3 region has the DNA TGTGCCAGCAGCTTTAGTACAGGGGGCTCTGGAAACACCATATATTTT. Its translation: CASSFSTGGSGNTIYF.

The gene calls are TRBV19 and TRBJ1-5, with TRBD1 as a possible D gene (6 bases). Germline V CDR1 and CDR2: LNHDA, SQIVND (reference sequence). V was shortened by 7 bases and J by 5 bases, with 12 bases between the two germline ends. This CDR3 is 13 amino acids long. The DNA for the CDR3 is TGTGCCAGTATGGGGACAAATGATCAGCCCCAGCATTTT. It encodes CASMGTNDQPQHF.

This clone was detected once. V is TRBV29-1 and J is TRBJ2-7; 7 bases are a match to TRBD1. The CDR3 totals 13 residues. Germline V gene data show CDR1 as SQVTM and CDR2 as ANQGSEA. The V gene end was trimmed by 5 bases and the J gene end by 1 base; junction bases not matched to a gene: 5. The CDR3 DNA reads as TGCAGCGTTAACCGGGACAGTTCCTACGAGCAGTACTTC. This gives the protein CSVNRDSSYEQYF.

CDR3 amino acids: CASSPIGQGRTEAFF. CDR3 bases: TGTGCCAGCAGCCCCATAGGACAGGGACGGACTGAAGCTTTCTTT. The chain has TRBV7-9 and TRBJ1-1, with 8 positions matching TRBD1. CDR3 length equals 15 residues. CDR1 SEHNR and CDR2 FQNEAQ come from the germline V gene (reference sequence). V dropped 5 bases and J dropped 5; count of bases not matched to a gene: 10.

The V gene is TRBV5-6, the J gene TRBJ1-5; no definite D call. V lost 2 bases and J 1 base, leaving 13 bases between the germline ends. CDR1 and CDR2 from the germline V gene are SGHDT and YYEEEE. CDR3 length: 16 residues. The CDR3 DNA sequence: TGTGCCAGCAGCTTTGGAGGCACCCAGAGCAATCAGCCCCAGCATTTT. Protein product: CASSFGGTQSNQPQHF. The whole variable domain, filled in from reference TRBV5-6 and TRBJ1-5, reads DAGVTQSPTHLIKTRGQQVTLRCSPKSGHDTVSWYQQALGQGPQFIFQYYEEEERQRGNFPDRFSGHQFPNYSSELNVNALLLGDSALYLCASSFGGTQSNQPQHFGDGTRLSIL.

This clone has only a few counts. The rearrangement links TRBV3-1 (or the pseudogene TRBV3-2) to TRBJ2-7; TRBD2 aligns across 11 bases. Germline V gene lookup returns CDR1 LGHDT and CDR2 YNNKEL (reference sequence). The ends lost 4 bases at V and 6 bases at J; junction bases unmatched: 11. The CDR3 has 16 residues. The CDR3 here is CASSRTITSGSIEQYF. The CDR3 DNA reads TGTGCCAGCAGCCGCACAATAACTAGCGGGAGCATCGAGCAGTACTTC.

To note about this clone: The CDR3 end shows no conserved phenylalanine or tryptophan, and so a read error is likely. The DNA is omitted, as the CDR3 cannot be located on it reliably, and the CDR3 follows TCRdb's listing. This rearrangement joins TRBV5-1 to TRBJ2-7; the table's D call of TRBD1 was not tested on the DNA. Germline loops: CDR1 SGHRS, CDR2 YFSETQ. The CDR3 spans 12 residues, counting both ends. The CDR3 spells CASSLGGQGAVL.

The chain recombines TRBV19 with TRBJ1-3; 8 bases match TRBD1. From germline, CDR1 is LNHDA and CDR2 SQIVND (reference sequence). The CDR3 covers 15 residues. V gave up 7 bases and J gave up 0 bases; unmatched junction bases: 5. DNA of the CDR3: TGTGCCAGTAAGGACAGGGAGCTCTCTGGAAACACCATATATTTT. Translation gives CASKDRELSGNTIYF. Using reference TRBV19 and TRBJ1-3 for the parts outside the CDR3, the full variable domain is DGGITQSPKYLFRKEGQNVTLSCEQNLNHDAMYWYRQDPGQGLRLIYYSQIVNDFQKGDIAEGYSVSREKKESFPLTVTSAQKNPTAFYLCASKDRELSGNTIYFGEGSWLTVV.

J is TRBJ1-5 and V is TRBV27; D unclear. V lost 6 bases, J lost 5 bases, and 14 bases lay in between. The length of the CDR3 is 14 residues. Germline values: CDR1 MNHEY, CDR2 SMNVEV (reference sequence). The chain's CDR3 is CASRPGRNHQPQHF. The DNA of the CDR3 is TGTGCCAGCAGGCCAGGACGGAACCATCAGCCCCAGCATTTT.

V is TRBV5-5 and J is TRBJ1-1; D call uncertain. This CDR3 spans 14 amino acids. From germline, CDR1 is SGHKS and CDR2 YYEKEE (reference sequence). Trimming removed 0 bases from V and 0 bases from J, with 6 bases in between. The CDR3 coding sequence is TGTGCCAGCAGCTTGGTCGGTCTGAACACTGAAGCTTTCTTT. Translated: CASSLVGLNTEAFF.

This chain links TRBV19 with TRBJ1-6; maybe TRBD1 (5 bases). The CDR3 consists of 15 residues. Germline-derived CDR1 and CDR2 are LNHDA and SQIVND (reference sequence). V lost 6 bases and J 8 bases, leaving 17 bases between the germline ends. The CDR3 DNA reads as TGTGCCAGTAGCCGAACCGGGACCCGAGATTCACCCCTCCACTTT. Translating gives CASSRTGTRDSPLHF. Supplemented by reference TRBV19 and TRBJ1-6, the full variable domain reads DGGITQSPKYLFRKEGQNVTLSCEQNLNHDAMYWYRQDPGQGLRLIYYSQIVNDFQKGDIAEGYSVSREKKESFPLTVTSAQKNPTAFYLCASSRTGTRDSPLHFGNGTRLTVT.

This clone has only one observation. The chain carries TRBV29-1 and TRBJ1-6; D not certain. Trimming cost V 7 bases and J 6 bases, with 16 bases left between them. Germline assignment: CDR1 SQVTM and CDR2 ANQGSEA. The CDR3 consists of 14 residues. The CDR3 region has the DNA TGCAGCGATAAGACCGCCCGCTTTAATTCACCCCTCCACTTT. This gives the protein CSDKTARFNSPLHF. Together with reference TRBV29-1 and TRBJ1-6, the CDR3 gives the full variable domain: SAVISQKPSRDICQRGTSLTIQCQVDSQVTMMFWYRQQPGQSLTLIATANQGSEATYESGFVIDKFPISRPNLTFSTLTVSNMSPEDSSIYLCSDKTARFNSPLHFGNGTRLTVT.

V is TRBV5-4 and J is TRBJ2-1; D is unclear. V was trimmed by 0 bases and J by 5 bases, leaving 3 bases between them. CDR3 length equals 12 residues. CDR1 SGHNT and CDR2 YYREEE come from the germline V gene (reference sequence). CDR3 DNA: TGTGCCAGCAGCTTGGTAAACAATGAGCAGTTCTTC. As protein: CASSLVNNEQFF. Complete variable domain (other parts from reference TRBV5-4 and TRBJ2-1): ETGVTQSPTHLIKTRGQQVTLRCSSQSGHNTVSWYQQALGQGPQFIFQYYREEENGRGNFPPRFSGLQFPNYSSELNVNALELDDSALYLCASSLVNNEQFFGPGTRLTVL.

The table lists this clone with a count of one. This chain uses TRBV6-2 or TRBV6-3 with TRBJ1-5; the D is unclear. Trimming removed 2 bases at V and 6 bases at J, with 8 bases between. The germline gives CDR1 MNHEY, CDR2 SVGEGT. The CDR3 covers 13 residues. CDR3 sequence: CASSYVEGQPQHF. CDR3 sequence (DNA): TGTGCCAGCAGTTACGTCGAGGGTCAGCCCCAGCATTTT.

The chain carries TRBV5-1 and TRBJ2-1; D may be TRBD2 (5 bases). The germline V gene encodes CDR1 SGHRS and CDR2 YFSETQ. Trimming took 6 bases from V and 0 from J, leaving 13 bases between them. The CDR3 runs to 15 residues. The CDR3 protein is CASKVGISSYNEQFF. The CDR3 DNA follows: TGCGCCAGCAAAGTCGGGATCTCCTCCTACAATGAGCAGTTCTTC.

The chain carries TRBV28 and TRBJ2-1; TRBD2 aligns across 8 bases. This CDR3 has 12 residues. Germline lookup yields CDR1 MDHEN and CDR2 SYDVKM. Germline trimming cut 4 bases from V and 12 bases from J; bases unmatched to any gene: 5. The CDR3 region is CASSSPSGPQFF. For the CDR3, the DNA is TGTGCCAGCAGTTCCCCTAGCGGGCCGCAGTTCTTC.

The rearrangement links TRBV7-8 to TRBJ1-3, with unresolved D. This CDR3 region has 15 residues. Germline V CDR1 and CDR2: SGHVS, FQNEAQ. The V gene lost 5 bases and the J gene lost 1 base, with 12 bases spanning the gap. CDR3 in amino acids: CASSRGGDSGNTIYF. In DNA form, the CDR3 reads TGTGCCAGCAGCCGCGGCGGGGATTCTGGAAACACCATATATTTT.